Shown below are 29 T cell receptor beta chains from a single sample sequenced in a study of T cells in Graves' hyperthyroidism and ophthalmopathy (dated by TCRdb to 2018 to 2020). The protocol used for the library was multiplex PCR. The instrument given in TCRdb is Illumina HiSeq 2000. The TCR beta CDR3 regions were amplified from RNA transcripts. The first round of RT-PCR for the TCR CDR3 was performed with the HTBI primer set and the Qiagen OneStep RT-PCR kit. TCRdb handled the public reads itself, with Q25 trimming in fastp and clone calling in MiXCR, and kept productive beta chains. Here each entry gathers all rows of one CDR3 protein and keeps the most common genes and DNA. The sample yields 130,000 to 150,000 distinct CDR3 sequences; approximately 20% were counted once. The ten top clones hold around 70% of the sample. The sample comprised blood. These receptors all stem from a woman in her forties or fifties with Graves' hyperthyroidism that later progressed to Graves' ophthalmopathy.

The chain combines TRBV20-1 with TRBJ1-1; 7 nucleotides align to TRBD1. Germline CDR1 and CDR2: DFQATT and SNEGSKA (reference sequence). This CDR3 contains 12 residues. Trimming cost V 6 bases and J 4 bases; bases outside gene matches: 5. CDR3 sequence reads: CSARTGGTEAFF. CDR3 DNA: TGCAGTGCCCGGACAGGAGGCACTGAAGCTTTCTTT.

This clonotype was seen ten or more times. CDR3 sequence: CASSPVAGSRYEQYF. The CDR3 DNA reads TGTGCCAGCAGTCCCGTGGCAGGCTCCCGTTACGAGCAGTACTTC. J is TRBJ2-7 and V is TRBV6-1; D is ambiguous. V lost 5 bases to trimming and J lost 4 bases, with 18 bases between them. Germline CDR1 and CDR2: MNHNS and SASEGT. The CDR3 totals 15 residues.

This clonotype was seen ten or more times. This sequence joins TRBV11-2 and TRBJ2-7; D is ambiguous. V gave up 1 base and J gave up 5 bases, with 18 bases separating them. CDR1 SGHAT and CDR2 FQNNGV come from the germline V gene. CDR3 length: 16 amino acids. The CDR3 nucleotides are TGTGCCAGCAGCTTAGGTGGGAACGGCGCTTGGGACGAGCAGTACTTC. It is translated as CASSLGGNGAWDEQYF.

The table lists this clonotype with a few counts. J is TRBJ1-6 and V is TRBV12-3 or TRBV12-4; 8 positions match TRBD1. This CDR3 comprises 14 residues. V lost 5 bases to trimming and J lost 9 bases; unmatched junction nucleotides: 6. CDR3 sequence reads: CASSRTGTGSPLHF. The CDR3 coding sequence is TGTGCCAGCAGTAGGACAGGGACGGGTTCACCCCTCCACTTT.

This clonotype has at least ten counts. The chain's CDR3 is CASSERGTDNEKLFF. The CDR3 DNA follows: TGTGCCAGCAGTGAACGGGGGACGGACAATGAAAAACTGTTTTTT. This rearrangement joins TRBV2 to TRBJ1-4; a weak D match, TRBD1 (5 bases). The CDR3 contains 15 residues. V was trimmed by 2 bases and J by 5 bases, leaving 12 bases between them. Looked up from germline, CDR1 is SNHLY and CDR2 is FYNNEI.

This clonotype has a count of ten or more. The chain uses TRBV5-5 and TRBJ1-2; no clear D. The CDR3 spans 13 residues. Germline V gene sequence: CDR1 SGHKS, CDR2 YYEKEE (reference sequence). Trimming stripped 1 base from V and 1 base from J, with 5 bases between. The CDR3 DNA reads TGTGCCAGCAGCTTGTACAGTAACTATGGCTACACCTTC. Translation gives CASSLYSNYGYTF.

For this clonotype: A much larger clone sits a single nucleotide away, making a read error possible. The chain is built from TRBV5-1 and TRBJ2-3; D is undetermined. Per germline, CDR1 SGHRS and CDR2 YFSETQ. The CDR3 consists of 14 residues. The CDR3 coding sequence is TGCGCCAGCACCTTGGGGTGGGCGGAGGATACGCAGTATTTT. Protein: CASTLGWAEDTQYF.

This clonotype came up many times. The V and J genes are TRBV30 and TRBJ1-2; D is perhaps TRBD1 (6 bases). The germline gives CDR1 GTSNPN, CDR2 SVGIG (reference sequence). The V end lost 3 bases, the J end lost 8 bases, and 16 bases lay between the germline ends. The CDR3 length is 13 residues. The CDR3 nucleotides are TGTGCCTGGAGAGAAGACAGGTCCCTAGGCTACACCTTC. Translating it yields CAWREDRSLGYTF.

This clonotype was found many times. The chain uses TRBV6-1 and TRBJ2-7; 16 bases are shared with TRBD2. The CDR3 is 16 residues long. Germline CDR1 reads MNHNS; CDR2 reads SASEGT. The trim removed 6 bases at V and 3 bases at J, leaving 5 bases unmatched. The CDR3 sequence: CASRGTSGRDYYEQYF. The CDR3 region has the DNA TGTGCCAGCAGAGGGACTAGCGGGAGGGACTACTACGAGCAGTACTTC.

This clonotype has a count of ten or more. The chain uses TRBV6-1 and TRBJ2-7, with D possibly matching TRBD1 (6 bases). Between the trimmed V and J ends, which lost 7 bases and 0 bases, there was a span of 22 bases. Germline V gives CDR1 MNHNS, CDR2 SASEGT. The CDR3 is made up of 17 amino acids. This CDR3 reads CASKRIRDTTSSYEQYF. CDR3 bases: TGTGCCAGCAAGCGAATAAGGGACACTACGAGCTCCTACGAGCAGTACTTC.

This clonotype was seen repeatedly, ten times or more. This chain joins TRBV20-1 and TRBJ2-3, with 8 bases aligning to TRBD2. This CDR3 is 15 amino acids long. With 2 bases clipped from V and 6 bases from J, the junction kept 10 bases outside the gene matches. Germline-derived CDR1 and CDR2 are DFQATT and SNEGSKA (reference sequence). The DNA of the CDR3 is TGCAGTGCTAGACCAGCGCGGACTAGCAGGGATACGCAGTATTTT. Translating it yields CSARPARTSRDTQYF.

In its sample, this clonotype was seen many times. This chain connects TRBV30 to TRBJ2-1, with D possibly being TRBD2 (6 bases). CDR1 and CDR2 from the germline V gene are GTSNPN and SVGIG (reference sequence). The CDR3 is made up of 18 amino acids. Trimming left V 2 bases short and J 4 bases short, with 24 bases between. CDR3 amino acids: CAWSLKTPGGKEYNEQFF. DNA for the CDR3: TGTGCCTGGAGTCTAAAAACCCCCGGGGGAAAGGAGTACAATGAGCAGTTCTTC.

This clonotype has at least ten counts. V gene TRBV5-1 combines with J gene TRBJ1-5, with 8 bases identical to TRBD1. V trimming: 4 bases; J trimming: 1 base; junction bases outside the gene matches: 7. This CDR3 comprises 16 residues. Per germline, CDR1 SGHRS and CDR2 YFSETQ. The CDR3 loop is CASSLGSGGSNQPQHF. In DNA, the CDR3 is TGCGCCAGCAGCCTTGGTTCAGGGGGCAGCAATCAGCCCCAGCATTTT.

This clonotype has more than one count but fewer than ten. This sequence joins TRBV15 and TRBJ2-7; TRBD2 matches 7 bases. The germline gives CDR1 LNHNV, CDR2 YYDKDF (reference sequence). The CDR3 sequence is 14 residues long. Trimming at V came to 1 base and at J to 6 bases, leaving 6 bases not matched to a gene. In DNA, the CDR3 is TGTGCCACCAGCAGAGGGGGGGGGGAGCGCGAGCAGTACTTC. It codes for CATSRGGGEREQYF.

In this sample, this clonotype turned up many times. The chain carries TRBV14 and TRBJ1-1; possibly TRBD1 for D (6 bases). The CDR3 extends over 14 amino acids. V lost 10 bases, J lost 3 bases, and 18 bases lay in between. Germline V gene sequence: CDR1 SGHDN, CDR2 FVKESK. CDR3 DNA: TGTGCCACCAAAGAACCGGGGGCTTACACTGAAGCTTTCTTT. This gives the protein CATKEPGAYTEAFF. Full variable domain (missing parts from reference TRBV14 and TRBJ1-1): EAGVTQFPSHSVIEKGQTVTLRCDPISGHDNLYWYRRVMGKEIKFLLHFVKESKQDESGMPNNRFLAERTGGTYSTLKVQPAELEDSGVYFCATKEPGAYTEAFFGQGTRLTVV.

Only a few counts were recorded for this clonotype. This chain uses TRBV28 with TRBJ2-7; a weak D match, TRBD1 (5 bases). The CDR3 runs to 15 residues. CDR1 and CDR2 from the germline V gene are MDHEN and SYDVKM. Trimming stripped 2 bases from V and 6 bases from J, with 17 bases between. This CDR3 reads CASSLTPRTRAEQYF. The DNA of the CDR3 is TGTGCCAGCAGTTTAACCCCCAGGACCAGGGCCGAGCAGTACTTC.

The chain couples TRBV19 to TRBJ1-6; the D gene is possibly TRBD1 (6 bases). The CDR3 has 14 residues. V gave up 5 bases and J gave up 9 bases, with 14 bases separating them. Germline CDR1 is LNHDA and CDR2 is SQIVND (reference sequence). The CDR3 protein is CASSPREGGSPLHF. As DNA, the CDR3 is TGTGCCAGTAGTCCCCGAGAGGGGGGTTCACCCCTCCACTTT.

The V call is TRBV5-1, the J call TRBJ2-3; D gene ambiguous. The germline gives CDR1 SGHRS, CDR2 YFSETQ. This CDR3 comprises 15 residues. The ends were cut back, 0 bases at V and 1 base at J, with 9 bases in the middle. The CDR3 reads CASSLDLDGTDTQYF. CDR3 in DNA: TGCGCCAGCAGCTTGGATCTCGACGGCACAGATACGCAGTATTTT.

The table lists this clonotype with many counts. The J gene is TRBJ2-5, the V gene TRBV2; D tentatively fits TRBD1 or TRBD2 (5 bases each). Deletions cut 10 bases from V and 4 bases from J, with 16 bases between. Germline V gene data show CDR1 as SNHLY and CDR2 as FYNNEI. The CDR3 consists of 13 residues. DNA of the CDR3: TGTGCCATCTCCGGGGCAGGGCGAGAGACCCAGTACTTC. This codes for CAISGAGRETQYF.

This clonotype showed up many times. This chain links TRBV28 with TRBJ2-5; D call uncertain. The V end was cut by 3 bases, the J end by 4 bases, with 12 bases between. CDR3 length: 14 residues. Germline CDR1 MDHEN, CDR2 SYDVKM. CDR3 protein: CASSFRSAPETQYF. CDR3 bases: TGTGCCAGCAGTTTTCGGTCAGCCCCAGAGACCCAGTACTTC.

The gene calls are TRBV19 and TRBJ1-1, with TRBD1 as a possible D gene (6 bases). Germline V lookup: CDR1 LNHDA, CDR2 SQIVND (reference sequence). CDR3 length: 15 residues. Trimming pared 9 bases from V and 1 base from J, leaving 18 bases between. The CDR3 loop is CASRVGGHPNTEAFF. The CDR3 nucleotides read TGTGCCAGCCGAGTGGGGGGACACCCGAACACTGAAGCTTTCTTT.

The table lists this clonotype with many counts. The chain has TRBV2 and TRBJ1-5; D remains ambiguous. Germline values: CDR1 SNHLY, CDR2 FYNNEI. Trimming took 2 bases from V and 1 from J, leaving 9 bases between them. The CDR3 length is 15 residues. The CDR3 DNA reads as TGTGCCAGCAGTGAAAACAGCGGGAGCAATCAGCCCCAGCATTTT. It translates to CASSENSGSNQPQHF.

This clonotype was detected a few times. The CDR3 bases are TGCGCCAGCAGCCAAGGGGGGGGGACCAATCAGCCCCAGCATTTT. It translates to CASSQGGGTNQPQHF. The chain has TRBV4-1 and TRBJ1-5; perhaps TRBD1 as D (5 bases). CDR1 MGHRA and CDR2 YSYEKL come from the germline V gene. CDR3 length: 15 residues. Trimming left V 1 base short and J 3 bases short, with 10 bases between.

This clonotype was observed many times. In nucleotides, the CDR3 is TGTGCCAGCAGCCCCCAGGACAGACCCTACGAGCAGTACTTC. Translation: CASSPQDRPYEQYF. The J gene is TRBJ2-7, the V gene TRBV9; TRBD1 might be the D (6 bases). There are 14 residues in the CDR3. Germline V gene lookup returns CDR1 SGDLS and CDR2 YYNGEE. V was shortened by 4 bases and J by 2 bases, with 13 bases between the two germline ends. Full variable domain (outside the CDR3, taken from reference TRBV9 and TRBJ2-7): DSGVTQTPKHLITATGQRVTLRCSPRSGDLSVYWYQQSLDQGLQFLIQYYNGEERAKGNILERFSAQQFPDLHSELNLSSLELGDSALYFCASSPQDRPYEQYFGPGTRLTVT.

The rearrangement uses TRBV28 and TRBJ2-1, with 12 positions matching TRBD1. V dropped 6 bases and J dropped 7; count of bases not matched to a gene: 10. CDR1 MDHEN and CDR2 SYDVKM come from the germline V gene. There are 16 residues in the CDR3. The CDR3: CASRKAGQGAGNEQFF. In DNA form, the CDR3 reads TGTGCCAGCAGGAAAGCGGGACAGGGGGCGGGTAATGAGCAGTTCTTC.

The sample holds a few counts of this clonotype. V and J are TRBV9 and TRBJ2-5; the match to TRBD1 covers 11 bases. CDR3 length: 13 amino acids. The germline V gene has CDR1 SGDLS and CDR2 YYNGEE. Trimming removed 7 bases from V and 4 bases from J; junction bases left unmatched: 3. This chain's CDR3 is CASGQGAGETQYF. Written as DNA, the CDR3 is TGTGCCAGCGGACAGGGGGCCGGAGAGACCCAGTACTTC.

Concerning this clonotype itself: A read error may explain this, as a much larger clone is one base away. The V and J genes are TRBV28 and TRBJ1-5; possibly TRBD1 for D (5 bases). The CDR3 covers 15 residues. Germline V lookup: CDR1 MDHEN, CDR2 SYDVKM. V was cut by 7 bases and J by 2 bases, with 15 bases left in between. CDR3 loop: CASTLGGGGNQPQHF. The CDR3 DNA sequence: TGTGCCAGCACCCTCGGGGGGGGGGGCAATCAGCCCCAGCATTTT.

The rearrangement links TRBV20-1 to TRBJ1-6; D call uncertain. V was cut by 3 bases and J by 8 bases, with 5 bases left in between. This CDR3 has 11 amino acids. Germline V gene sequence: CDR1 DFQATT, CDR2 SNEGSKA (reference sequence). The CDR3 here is CSASADSPLHF. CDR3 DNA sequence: TGCAGTGCTAGTGCAGATTCACCCCTCCACTTT.

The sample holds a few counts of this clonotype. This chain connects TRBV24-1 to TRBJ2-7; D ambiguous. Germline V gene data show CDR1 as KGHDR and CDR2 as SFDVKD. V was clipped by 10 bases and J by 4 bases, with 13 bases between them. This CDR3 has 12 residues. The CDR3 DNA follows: TGTGCCACGAGACTCCCGATATACGAGCAGTACTTC. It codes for CATRLPIYEQYF.